The 31 T cell receptor beta chains below all came from one sample that was sequenced in a study of a mutant IDH1 vaccine in newly diagnosed glioma. Sequenced by immunoSEQ multiplex PCR; TCRdb stores in-frame clones only, minus some. The sample lists about 32,000 clones, almost 85% occurring once. Time point specified: baseline, week 1 (first vaccination visit). As to treatment: pre-vaccination baseline after standard-of-care therapy. The starting material was PBMCs, obtained from a glioma patient treated with radiotherapy, temozolomide or both. The receptors derive from a man younger than 40 with glioma.

The chain links TRBV5-4 to TRBJ2-2; possible D gene TRBD2, 5 bases. CDR1 SGHNT and CDR2 YYREEE come from the germline V gene (reference sequence). This CDR3 has 16 residues. Trimming removed 1 base at V and 1 base at J, with 11 bases between. The CDR3 DNA reads as TGTGCCAGCAGCTTGTTGGGGAGCGGGAACACCGGGGAGCTGTTTTTT. This sequence encodes CASSLLGSGNTGELFF.

The chain links TRBV2 to TRBJ2-2; D gene ambiguous. Deletions cut 10 bases from V and 8 bases from J, with 17 bases between. The CDR3 loop spans 13 amino acids. Germline values: CDR1 SNHLY, CDR2 FYNNEI. CDR3 residues: CATKSDTAGELFF. CDR3 in DNA: TGTGCCACTAAATCCGACACCGCTGGGGAGCTGTTTTTT.

The CDR3 region is CASSTPDRAVLGRGYTF. The CDR3 DNA follows: TGTGCCAGTAGTACCCCGGACAGGGCAGTTCTCGGTCGTGGCTACACCTTC. The chain combines TRBV19 with TRBJ1-2; 8 bases are shared with TRBD1. The CDR3 length is 17 residues. Germline-derived CDR1 and CDR2 are LNHDA and SQIVND (reference sequence). The ends lost 4 bases at V and 7 bases at J; junction bases unmatched: 17.

The V call is TRBV30, the J call TRBJ1-3, with 7 positions matching TRBD1. CDR3 length: 16 amino acids. Losses at the gene ends were 3 bases for V and 7 bases for J; bases not matched to a gene: 15. Germline CDR1 is GTSNPN and CDR2 is SVGIG (reference sequence). CDR3 nucleotides: TGTGCCTGGAGGAAACTAGACAGGGTCTTTGGGAACACCATATATTTT. Its translation: CAWRKLDRVFGNTIYF. Variable domain in full (rest from reference TRBV30 and TRBJ1-3): SQTIHQWPATLVQPVGSPLSLECTVEGTSNPNLYWYRQAAGRGLQLLFYSVGIGQISSEVPQNLSASRPQDRQFILSSKKLLLSDSGFYLCAWRKLDRVFGNTIYFGEGSWLTVV.

The genes are TRBV29-1 and TRBJ2-7; 8 nucleotides line up with TRBD2. The CDR3 extends over 14 amino acids. Germline CDR1 and CDR2: SQVTM and ANQGSEA. V trimming: 3 bases; J trimming: 0 bases; junction bases outside the gene matches: 4. CDR3 bases: TGCAGCGTTGAGGTGACTAGCGACTCCTACGAGCAGTACTTC. It specifies CSVEVTSDSYEQYF.

The chain uses TRBV5-6 and TRBJ2-2; 8 bases are shared with TRBD1. Germline trimming cut 1 base from V and 6 bases from J; bases unmatched to any gene: 11. The germline V gene encodes CDR1 SGHDT and CDR2 YYEEEE. CDR3 length: 17 residues. This chain's CDR3 is CASSLYWAGGVPGELFF. CDR3 in DNA: TGTGCCAGCAGCTTGTACTGGGCAGGGGGCGTACCCGGGGAGCTGTTTTTT.

The chain recombines TRBV30 with TRBJ1-4, with D hard to call. CDR1 and CDR2 from the germline V gene are GTSNPN and SVGIG (reference sequence). V lost 2 bases, J lost 15 bases, and 19 bases lay in between. The CDR3 extends over 13 amino acids. CDR3 sequence (DNA): TGTGCCTGGAGTTTAACGCGGGTCACGATGGTGTTTTTT. Translation: CAWSLTRVTMVFF. Full variable domain (outside the CDR3, taken from reference TRBV30 and TRBJ1-4): SQTIHQWPATLVQPVGSPLSLECTVEGTSNPNLYWYRQAAGRGLQLLFYSVGIGQISSEVPQNLSASRPQDRQFILSSKKLLLSDSGFYLCAWSLTRVTMVFFGSGTQLSVL.

J is TRBJ1-5 and V is TRBV6-1, with 10 bases that match TRBD1. The CDR3 consists of 14 residues. Germline V gene sequence: CDR1 MNHNS, CDR2 SASEGT. V trimming: 6 bases; J trimming: 6 bases; junction bases outside the gene matches: 5. In nucleotides, the CDR3 is TGTGCCAGCAGCCCAGGGACAGGGGCTCAGCCCCAGCATTTT. This encodes CASSPGTGAQPQHF.

The J gene is TRBJ1-1, the V gene TRBV10-3; D is ambiguous. Germline values: CDR1 ENHRY, CDR2 SYGVKD. This CDR3 spans 16 amino acids. V shed 2 bases and J shed 10 bases, with 23 bases lying between them. The CDR3 reads CAISEPGMRSKVGAFF. The CDR3 nucleotides read TGTGCCATCAGTGAGCCTGGCATGCGTTCCAAAGTTGGAGCTTTCTTT.

The table lists this clone with a count of one. The chain has TRBV5-6 and TRBJ1-1, with TRBD1 as a possible D gene (5 bases). Deletions cut 2 bases from V and 3 bases from J, with 5 bases between. The CDR3 contains 12 residues. CDR1 and CDR2 from the germline V gene are SGHDT and YYEEEE. CDR3 in amino acids: CASSFRDTEAFF. The CDR3 DNA reads TGTGCCAGCAGCTTCAGGGACACTGAAGCTTTCTTT.

The chain combines TRBV30 with TRBJ2-7; perhaps TRBD1 as D (6 bases). V was pared by 6 bases and J by 2 bases, with 14 bases between. Germline assignment: CDR1 GTSNPN and CDR2 SVGIG (reference sequence). The CDR3 is 13 residues long. CDR3 coding DNA: TGTGCCTGTTGGACAGTGGAGGCCTACGAGCAGTACTTC. It encodes CACWTVEAYEQYF.

The chain combines TRBV29-1 with TRBJ2-7; 11 positions agree with TRBD2. CDR3 length: 14 residues. Germline CDR1 and CDR2: SQVTM and ANQGSEA. The V segment lost 6 bases and the J segment 4 bases; nucleotides outside the gene matches: 8. CDR3 loop: CSVPTSGEGYEQYF. The CDR3 bases are TGCAGCGTCCCGACTAGCGGGGAAGGGTACGAGCAGTACTTC.

This chain links TRBV19 with TRBJ2-7, with TRBD2 matching 11 bases. There are 15 residues in the CDR3. CDR1 and CDR2 from the germline V gene are LNHDA and SQIVND (reference sequence). V lost 5 bases, J lost 2 bases, and 5 bases stayed unmatched. The CDR3: CASSPLAGGPYEQYF. CDR3 in DNA: TGTGCCAGTAGTCCATTAGCGGGGGGGCCCTACGAGCAGTACTTC.

The chain uses TRBV5-1 and TRBJ2-5, with 10 bases that match TRBD1. Unmatched junction bases numbered 6, after V lost 0 bases and J lost 4 bases. Germline lookup yields CDR1 SGHRS and CDR2 YFSETQ. The CDR3 contains 16 residues. As DNA, the CDR3 is TGCGCCAGCAGCTTGGCCGGGACAGGGGATGGAGAGACCCAGTACTTC. Translating it yields CASSLAGTGDGETQYF. The whole variable domain, filled in from reference TRBV5-1 and TRBJ2-5, reads KAGVTQTPRYLIKTRGQQVTLSCSPISGHRSVSWYQQTPGQGLQFLFEYFSETQRNKGNFPGRFSGRQFSNSRSEMNVSTLELGDSALYLCASSLAGTGDGETQYFGPGTRLLVL.

The chain employs TRBV6-5 and TRBJ2-1; perhaps TRBD1 as D (5 bases). V lost 10 bases, J lost 3 bases, and 16 bases lay in between. This CDR3 region has 14 residues. Germline lookup yields CDR1 MNHEY and CDR2 SVGAGI. The CDR3 DNA sequence: TGTGCCACCTCCCGGGCAGGGCTCTACAATGAGCAGTTCTTC. Protein product: CATSRAGLYNEQFF.

This chain joins TRBV5-6 and TRBJ2-1; D is perhaps TRBD1 or TRBD2 (6 bases each). V dropped 3 bases and J dropped 6 bases, with 16 bases sitting between them. Germline V gene data show CDR1 as SGHDT and CDR2 as YYEEEE. The CDR3 loop spans 15 amino acids. CDR3 nucleotides: TGTGCCAGCAGCTGGAGGGTCGACAGGATCAATGAGCAGTTCTTC. Protein sequence: CASSWRVDRINEQFF.

The chain carries TRBV19 and TRBJ1-5; D call uncertain. CDR3 length: 13 amino acids. Germline CDR1 reads LNHDA; CDR2 reads SQIVND (reference sequence). V was cut by 4 bases and J by 5 bases, with 9 bases left in between. The CDR3 nucleotides read TGTGCCAGTAGTAATAATTCTTATCAGCCCCAGCATTTT. Its protein product is CASSNNSYQPQHF. Drawing the rest from reference TRBV19 and TRBJ1-5, the complete variable domain is DGGITQSPKYLFRKEGQNVTLSCEQNLNHDAMYWYRQDPGQGLRLIYYSQIVNDFQKGDIAEGYSVSREKKESFPLTVTSAQKNPTAFYLCASSNNSYQPQHFGDGTRLSIL.

This clone was counted a single time. The rearrangement uses TRBV7-9 and TRBJ2-7; 12 bases map to TRBD1. CDR3 length: 15 residues. From germline, CDR1 is SEHNR and CDR2 FQNEAQ (reference sequence). Trimming removed 4 bases from V and 6 bases from J; junction bases left unmatched: 7. CDR3 nucleotides: TGTGCCAGCAGCTCCGCCGGGACAGGGGGCACCGAGCAGTACTTC. Its protein product is CASSSAGTGGTEQYF.

The V call is TRBV6-4, the J call TRBJ2-2, with D perhaps TRBD1 (5 bases). Germline V gives CDR1 MRHNA, CDR2 SNTAGT. This CDR3 is built from 13 residues. Between the trimmed V and J ends, which lost 6 bases and 1 base, there was a span of 6 bases. CDR3 nucleotides: TGTGCCAGCAGCACAGGGAACACCGGGGAGCTGTTTTTT. As protein: CASSTGNTGELFF.

The V gene is TRBV5-4, the J gene TRBJ2-5, with D possibly matching TRBD2 (5 bases). The V gene's germline CDR1 is SGHNT and CDR2 YYREEE (reference sequence). CDR3 length equals 17 residues. The V and J ends lost 0 bases and 3 bases respectively, with 18 bases between them. The chain's CDR3 is CASSLDLASTREETQYF. The CDR3 nucleotides are TGTGCCAGCAGCTTGGATCTTGCTAGCACTCGGGAAGAGACCCAGTACTTC.

The J gene is TRBJ1-2, the V gene TRBV28; D is undetermined. V was cut by 4 bases and J by 4 bases, with 16 bases left in between. The CDR3 is 15 amino acids. In germline, CDR1 is MDHEN, CDR2 SYDVKM. This chain's CDR3 is CASSYILRSSYGYTF. As DNA, the CDR3 is TGTGCCAGCAGTTACATCCTGAGGTCTTCCTATGGCTACACCTTC.

This sequence joins TRBV7-2 and TRBJ2-7, with 7 bases identical to TRBD2. The CDR3 covers 13 residues. J gave up 6 bases and V 5 bases, and 7 bases lay outside the gene matches. Germline lookup yields CDR1 SGHTA and CDR2 FQGNSA. The CDR3 DNA reads TGTGCCAGCAGCCGTAGCGGGCTTGGCGAGCAGTACTTC. Translated, it gives CASSRSGLGEQYF.

The chain recombines TRBV30 with TRBJ1-5, with D tentatively TRBD1 (6 bases). The CDR3 is made up of 16 amino acids. Germline assignment: CDR1 GTSNPN and CDR2 SVGIG (reference sequence). V lost 1 base and J lost 7, with 20 bases in between. The CDR3 region is CAWSGQGFVGMQPQHF. The CDR3 bases are TGTGCCTGGAGTGGTCAGGGGTTCGTGGGGATGCAGCCCCAGCATTTT.

CDR3 loop: CSAVGGNGQGGGGYTF. Written as DNA, the CDR3 is TGCAGCGCTGTGGGGGGGAATGGACAGGGCGGAGGGGGCTACACCTTC. The V and J genes are TRBV29-1 and TRBJ1-2; 8 bases align to TRBD1. This CDR3 has 16 amino acids. Germline values: CDR1 SQVTM, CDR2 ANQGSEA. J gave up 8 bases and V 7 bases, and 21 bases lay outside the gene matches.

J is TRBJ2-1 and V is TRBV7-2, with a possible D match to TRBD2 (5 bases). V shed 1 base and J shed 8 bases, with 15 bases lying between them. From germline, CDR1 is SGHTA and CDR2 FQGNSA. The CDR3 is 15 residues long. The CDR3 region is CASSLEEGVLDEQFF. In DNA form, the CDR3 reads TGTGCCAGCAGCTTAGAAGAGGGCGTTTTGGATGAGCAGTTCTTC.

The rearrangement uses TRBV5-4 and TRBJ2-7; D uncertain. The length of the CDR3 is 15 residues. The germline V and J ends were trimmed by 5 bases and 5 bases, with 20 bases remaining between them. Per the germline V gene, CDR1 is SGHNT and CDR2 is YYREEE (reference sequence). The CDR3 spells CASSLPAAHANEQYF. The CDR3 DNA follows: TGTGCCAGCAGTCTACCGGCCGCCCACGCCAACGAGCAGTACTTC.

This sequence joins TRBV5-5 and TRBJ1-1, with 9 bases fitting TRBD1. CDR1 SGHKS and CDR2 YYEKEE come from the germline V gene (reference sequence). V was pared by 4 bases and J by 10 bases, with 5 bases of the junction left unmatched. The CDR3 totals 12 residues. DNA for the CDR3: TGTGCCAGCAGCCGGACAGGGGAACGAGCTTTCTTT. This encodes CASSRTGERAFF.

This clone was counted a single time. This chain uses TRBV10-3 with TRBJ1-5; 11 nucleotides agree with TRBD1. The junction had 4 bases not matched to a gene; V was cut back by 0 bases and J by 6 bases. CDR3 length: 16 amino acids. Per germline, CDR1 ENHRY and CDR2 SYGVKD. In nucleotides, the CDR3 is TGTGCCATCAGTGAGTCGGGACAGGGGGGAGGTCAGCCCCAGCATTTT. Protein: CAISESGQGGGQPQHF.

The J gene is TRBJ1-1, the V gene TRBV25-1; D is ambiguous. V was clipped by 5 bases and J by 6 bases, with 10 bases between them. CDR3 length: 12 amino acids. Germline V gene lookup returns CDR1 MGHDK and CDR2 SYGVNS. The CDR3 is CASSRREAEAFF. CDR3 DNA: TGTGCCAGCAGTCGGAGGGAAGCTGAAGCTTTCTTT.

V usage is TRBV10-3 and J usage is TRBJ2-1; D not certain. The germline V and J ends were trimmed by 0 bases and 0 bases, with 12 bases remaining between them. CDR3 length equals 17 residues. Germline CDR1 ENHRY, CDR2 SYGVKD. The CDR3 protein is CAISESRGMSSYNEQFF. CDR3 bases: TGTGCCATCAGTGAGTCGAGAGGAATGAGCTCCTACAATGAGCAGTTCTTC.

The rearrangement uses TRBV19 and TRBJ2-1, with a possible D match to TRBD1 (6 bases). CDR1 is LNHDA, CDR2 SQIVND, per germline (reference sequence). The V gene lost 1 base and the J gene lost 8 bases, with 12 bases spanning the gap. The CDR3 covers 14 residues. The CDR3 is CASSIVGAGDEQFF. CDR3 DNA sequence: TGTGCCAGTAGTATAGTAGGGGCAGGGGATGAGCAGTTCTTC.